These 31 T cell receptor beta chains were all obtained from the same sample, sequenced in a study of response to subunit inactivated influenza vaccine. A single record per CDR3 protein comes from TCRdb applying MiXCR to the RT-PCR reads. Of around 520,000 distinct CDR3 sequences listed, approximately 12% are singletons. This specimen was PBMCs from blood, taken on the day of vaccination. These TCRs come from a man between 45 and 60 years old who received an inactivated influenza vaccine.

This clonotype has a handful of counts. V is TRBV27 and J is TRBJ2-3, with 12 bases fitting TRBD2. The CDR3 consists of 16 residues. CDR1 is MNHEY and CDR2 is SMNVEV in the germline V gene (reference sequence). Trimming took 4 bases from V and 4 from J; bases not matched to a gene: 6. For the CDR3, the DNA is TGTGCCAGCAGTTCCGGGACTAGCGGGTACGCAGATACGCAGTATTTT. This sequence encodes CASSSGTSGYADTQYF.

The rearrangement joins TRBV18 to TRBJ2-7; D is ambiguous. This CDR3 spans 13 amino acids. Germline values: CDR1 KGHSH, CDR2 LQKENI. The V end lost 2 bases, the J end lost 4 bases, and 9 bases lay between the germline ends. The CDR3, as DNA: TGTGCCAGCTCACCAGGGATCCAATACGAGCAGTACTTC. Its translation is CASSPGIQYEQYF. The full variable domain, with the rest looked up from reference TRBV18 and TRBJ2-7, is NAGVMQNPRHLVRRRGQEARLRCSPMKGHSHVYWYRQLPEEGLKFMVYLQKENIIDESGMPKERFSAEFPKEGPSILRIQQVVRGDSAAYFCASSPGIQYEQYFGPGTRLTVT.

This clonotype was picked up a small number of times. This chain uses TRBV5-1 with TRBJ2-7; possible D gene TRBD1, 6 bases. Germline V gene lookup returns CDR1 SGHRS and CDR2 YFSETQ. There are 14 residues in the CDR3. The V gene lost 5 bases and the J gene lost 2 bases, with 14 bases spanning the gap. The CDR3 loop reads CASSREGQTYEQYF. The CDR3 coding sequence is TGCGCCAGCAGTCGCGAAGGACAGACCTACGAGCAGTACTTC. Full variable domain (outside the CDR3, taken from reference TRBV5-1 and TRBJ2-7): KAGVTQTPRYLIKTRGQQVTLSCSPISGHRSVSWYQQTPGQGLQFLFEYFSETQRNKGNFPGRFSGRQFSNSRSEMNVSTLELGDSALYLCASSREGQTYEQYFGPGTRLTVT.

This chain joins TRBV15 and TRBJ2-3; the D gene is possibly TRBD2 (5 bases). Trimming shortened V by 1 base and J by 6 bases, and 17 bases separated the two germline ends. Germline loops: CDR1 LNHNV, CDR2 YYDKDF (reference sequence). The CDR3 has 16 residues. This CDR3 reads CATSRAEPKWEDTQYF. The DNA for the CDR3 is TGTGCCACCAGCAGAGCTGAACCGAAATGGGAGGATACGCAGTATTTT.

The chain is built from TRBV12-3 or TRBV12-4 and TRBJ2-3, with D possibly TRBD1 on 6 matching bases. CDR3 length equals 12 residues. V lost 5 bases to trimming and J lost 7 bases, with 10 bases between them. In DNA, the CDR3 is TGTGCCAGCAGTGTACAGGGCTATACGCAGTATTTT. Translation gives CASSVQGYTQYF.

The chain uses TRBV7-8 and TRBJ1-2; D may be TRBD1 (5 bases). Germline V gene sequence: CDR1 SGHVS, CDR2 FQNEAQ. The CDR3 extends over 17 amino acids. With 1 base removed from V and 4 bases from J, the gap between germline ends came to 19 bases. CDR3 residues: CASSLVLMRGSGYGYTF. In nucleotides, the CDR3 is TGTGCCAGCAGCTTAGTGTTAATGAGGGGATCCGGCTATGGCTACACCTTC.

In its sample, this clonotype was seen a few times. J is TRBJ2-7 and V is TRBV9; 11 nucleotides agree with TRBD2. The CDR3 is 15 amino acids. J lost 3 bases, V lost 0 bases, and 2 bases had no gene match. Germline values: CDR1 SGDLS, CDR2 YYNGEE. This CDR3 reads CASSVGTSGRYEQYF. CDR3 nucleotides: TGTGCCAGCAGCGTAGGGACTAGCGGGCGCTACGAGCAGTACTTC.

V usage is TRBV6-1 and J usage is TRBJ2-6, with D possibly matching TRBD2 (6 bases). V shed 2 bases and J shed 1 base, with 9 bases lying between them. Per germline, CDR1 MNHNS and CDR2 SASEGT. The CDR3 has 16 amino acids. The chain's CDR3 is CASSEPRGSGANVLTF. The CDR3 DNA reads as TGTGCCAGCAGTGAACCCCGGGGGTCTGGGGCCAACGTCCTGACTTTC.

This clonotype was observed many times. The chain couples TRBV2 to TRBJ2-1, with 7 bases identical to TRBD2. The germline V gene has CDR1 SNHLY and CDR2 FYNNEI. This CDR3 is built from 16 residues. Trimming at V came to 4 bases and at J to 3 bases, leaving 9 bases not matched to a gene. The DNA for the CDR3 is TGTGCCAGCAGTGGGTCAGGACTAGGGAGCTACAATGAGCAGTTCTTC. This translates into CASSGSGLGSYNEQFF. Filled out from reference TRBV2 and TRBJ2-1, the complete variable domain reads EPEVTQTPSHQVTQMGQEVILRCVPISNHLYFYWYRQILGQKVEFLVSFYNNEISEKSEIFDDQFSVERPDGSNFTLKIRSTKLEDSAMYFCASSGSGLGSYNEQFFGPGTRLTVL.

This clonotype turned up a few times. The chain carries TRBV6-4 and TRBJ2-1, with D perhaps assigned TRBD1 or TRBD2 (6 bases each). V shed 4 bases and J shed 3 bases, with 16 bases lying between them. The CDR3 has 16 residues. In germline, CDR1 is MRHNA, CDR2 SNTAGT. The CDR3 sequence is CASSVFEGGGYNEQFF. As DNA, the CDR3 is TGTGCCAGCAGTGTTTTTGAGGGGGGTGGCTACAATGAGCAGTTCTTC.

This clonotype was observed a handful of times. The chain is built from TRBV5-5 and TRBJ2-5; D might be TRBD1 (5 bases). Germline values: CDR1 SGHKS, CDR2 YYEKEE (reference sequence). CDR3 length: 16 amino acids. V gave up 4 bases and J gave up 4 bases, with 20 bases separating them. The CDR3 DNA is TGTGCCAGCAGCCAACAGGATAATCAAATGAGAGAGACCCAGTACTTC. Translated, it gives CASSQQDNQMRETQYF. The full variable domain, completed using reference TRBV5-5 and TRBJ2-5, is DAGVTQSPTHLIKTRGQQVTLRCSPISGHKSVSWYQQVLGQGPQFIFQYYEKEERGRGNFPDRFSARQFPNYSSELNVNALLLGDSALYLCASSQQDNQMRETQYFGPGTRLLVL.

This clonotype was picked up a small number of times. The V gene is TRBV20-1, the J gene TRBJ2-5; 7 nucleotides match TRBD2. The V gene's germline CDR1 is DFQATT and CDR2 SNEGSKA (reference sequence). J gave up 2 bases and V 3 bases, and 6 bases lay outside the gene matches. The CDR3 is 14 amino acids. DNA for the CDR3: TGCAGTGCTAGTTCCGGGACTACTCAAGAGACCCAGTACTTC. This codes for CSASSGTTQETQYF.

The V gene is TRBV20-1, the J gene TRBJ2-3; 10 positions match TRBD2. Germline assignment: CDR1 DFQATT and CDR2 SNEGSKA (reference sequence). With 1 base clipped from V and 5 bases from J, the junction kept 3 bases outside the gene matches. The CDR3 covers 14 residues. The CDR3 DNA reads as TGCAGTGCTAGAGGTCGACTAGCGGGAGATACGCAGTATTTT. Its protein product is CSARGRLAGDTQYF.

The CDR3, as DNA: TGCGCCAGCAGAAGTGGCGGCACCTACAATGAGCAGTTCTTC. Translated, it gives CASRSGGTYNEQFF. This chain connects TRBV5-1 to TRBJ2-1; D is unresolved. With 5 bases removed from V and 2 bases from J, the gap between germline ends came to 11 bases. The CDR3 covers 14 residues. Germline CDR1 SGHRS, CDR2 YFSETQ.

This clonotype was seen many times. V gene TRBV5-5 combines with J gene TRBJ2-7, with TRBD2 matching 7 bases. Germline V gives CDR1 SGHKS, CDR2 YYEKEE (reference sequence). This CDR3 is 16 amino acids long. V lost 4 bases to trimming and J lost 2 bases; unmatched junction nucleotides: 12. CDR3 sequence: CASSPPGGRGAYEQYF. Here the CDR3 DNA reads TGTGCCAGCAGCCCCCCCGGGGGGAGAGGGGCCTACGAGCAGTACTTC.

The chain has TRBV2 and TRBJ1-2; unclear D gene. CDR1 and CDR2 from the germline V gene are SNHLY and FYNNEI. This CDR3 has 16 residues. V lost 2 bases to trimming and J lost 6 bases, with 19 bases between them. DNA for the CDR3: TGTGCCAGCAGTGAACAGCCTTCGAAGGCGGGGAATGGCTACACCTTC. This gives the protein CASSEQPSKAGNGYTF.

Only a few counts were recorded for this clonotype. CDR3 nucleotide sequence: TGTGCCAGTTCGGGGGAGACGAACCGCGACGAGCAGTACTTC. Translating gives CASSGETNRDEQYF. The rearrangement uses TRBV18 and TRBJ2-7; possible D gene TRBD2, 6 bases. V lost 9 bases, J lost 5 bases, and 20 bases lay in between. The CDR3 totals 14 residues. The V gene's germline CDR1 is KGHSH and CDR2 LQKENI.

This clonotype was recorded many times. The chain combines TRBV12-3 or TRBV12-4 with TRBJ2-1; 8 bases fit TRBD2. The CDR3 length is 14 residues. Trimming removed 7 bases from V and 6 bases from J; junction bases left unmatched: 8. For the CDR3, the DNA is TGTGCCAGCACCCCGGGACTAGACATCAATGAGCAGTTCTTC. It is translated as CASTPGLDINEQFF.

This clonotype was detected only a few times. In DNA form, the CDR3 reads TGCGCCAGCAGCCCCAACCTTAGCGGACACAATGAGCAGTTCTTC. Amino acid sequence: CASSPNLSGHNEQFF. The V and J genes are TRBV4-1 and TRBJ2-1; D possibly corresponds to TRBD2 (6 bases). CDR1 and CDR2 (germline): MGHRA, YSYEKL. The germline V and J ends were trimmed by 4 bases and 5 bases, with 15 bases remaining between them. This CDR3 has 15 residues.

This rearrangement joins TRBV19 to TRBJ2-2; TRBD1 agrees at 11 bases. This CDR3 contains 16 residues. V was pared by 5 bases and J by 3 bases, with 5 bases of the junction left unmatched. CDR1 is LNHDA and CDR2 is SQIVND in the germline V gene (reference sequence). Here the CDR3 DNA reads TGTGCCAGTAGTTCCCGGGACAGGGGGTACACCGGGGAGCTGTTTTTT. Its protein is CASSSRDRGYTGELFF.

The chain joins TRBV28 to TRBJ2-2; 9 positions agree with TRBD1. The germline gives CDR1 MDHEN, CDR2 SYDVKM. V lost 3 bases, J lost 5 bases, and 10 bases stayed unmatched. This CDR3 is built from 17 residues. Here the CDR3 DNA reads TGTGCCAGCAGTTTCCAGCTAAACAGGGGGCTTACCGGGGAGCTGTTTTTT. Amino acids: CASSFQLNRGLTGELFF. The full variable domain, rest sourced from reference TRBV28 and TRBJ2-2, is DVKVTQSSRYLVKRTGEKVFLECVQDMDHENMFWYRQDPGLGLRLIYFSYDVKMKEKGDIPEGYSVSREKKERFSLILESASTNQTSMYLCASSFQLNRGLTGELFFGEGSRLTVL.

There are many counts of this clonotype. The CDR3 loop is CSARDLDRDRSYNSPLHF. Written as DNA, the CDR3 is TGCAGTGCTAGAGACCTAGACAGGGATCGCTCCTATAATTCACCCCTCCACTTT. The chain joins TRBV20-1 to TRBJ1-6; 7 nucleotides match TRBD1. Germline-derived CDR1 and CDR2 are DFQATT and SNEGSKA (reference sequence). After removal of 0 bases from V and 0 bases from J, the junction contained 8 bases not matched to a gene. The CDR3 extends over 18 amino acids.

This clonotype has ten or more counts. The chain recombines TRBV5-1 with TRBJ2-7, with TRBD1 as a possible D gene (6 bases). Looked up from germline, CDR1 is SGHRS and CDR2 is YFSETQ. Trimming shortened V by 3 bases and J by 2 bases, and 9 bases separated the two germline ends. The CDR3 has 13 residues. The DNA for the CDR3 is TGCGCCAGCAGCTCGGGGACACCCTACGAGCAGTACTTC. Amino acids: CASSSGTPYEQYF.

There are many counts of this clonotype. J is TRBJ1-1 and V is TRBV28; 10 nucleotides line up with TRBD1. Germline CDR1 is MDHEN and CDR2 is SYDVKM. J gave up 0 bases and V 7 bases, and 14 bases lay outside the gene matches. The CDR3 spans 18 residues. The CDR3 DNA is TGTGCCAGCAATGCCGGGACAGGGGACATGGGGGTGAACACTGAAGCTTTCTTT. The encoded protein is CASNAGTGDMGVNTEAFF.

This clonotype has a handful of counts. CDR3 sequence (DNA): TGTGCCACGCAACTGTATGATTGGGGGTTCAATCAGCCCCAGCATTTT. This gives the protein CATQLYDWGFNQPQHF. The chain employs TRBV6-1 and TRBJ1-5; maybe TRBD1 (5 bases). This CDR3 spans 16 amino acids. Germline V gene data show CDR1 as MNHNS and CDR2 as SASEGT. V was pared by 10 bases and J by 3 bases, with 22 bases between.

The V and J genes are TRBV4-3 and TRBJ2-7; no definite D call. Germline V gene data show CDR1 as LGHNA and CDR2 as YSLEER. V dropped 0 bases and J dropped 4 bases, with 13 bases sitting between them. This CDR3 contains 15 residues. The CDR3 DNA reads TGCGCCAGCAGCCAAGATTTGGGGTTGCATTACGAGCAGTACTTC. Protein sequence: CASSQDLGLHYEQYF.

This clonotype showed up just a few times. The chain couples TRBV7-2 to TRBJ1-1; 7 nucleotides line up with TRBD1. Losses at the gene ends were 4 bases for V and 3 bases for J; bases not matched to a gene: 5. Germline CDR1 reads SGHTA; CDR2 reads FQGNSA. The CDR3 is made up of 14 amino acids. CDR3 in amino acids: CASSSRQGYTEAFF. Written as DNA, the CDR3 is TGTGCCAGCAGCTCAAGACAGGGCTACACTGAAGCTTTCTTT.

This clonotype was counted only a few times. The rearrangement joins TRBV11-2 to TRBJ1-6, with D maybe TRBD1 (5 bases). Germline V CDR1 and CDR2: SGHAT, FQNNGV. The ends were cut back, 0 bases at V and 9 bases at J, with 9 bases in the middle. This CDR3 contains 14 residues. This CDR3 reads CASSLEQGGSPLHF. As DNA, the CDR3 is TGTGCCAGCAGCTTAGAGCAGGGTGGTTCACCCCTCCACTTT. Variable domain in full (rest from reference TRBV11-2 and TRBJ1-6): EAGVAQSPRYKIIEKRQSVAFWCNPISGHATLYWYQQILGQGPKLLIQFQNNGVVDDSQLPKDRFSAERLKGVDSTLKIQPAKLEDSAVYLCASSLEQGGSPLHFGNGTRLTVT.

This clonotype was seen a handful of times. This chain connects TRBV28 to TRBJ2-7; D is unclear. CDR1 and CDR2 from the germline V gene are MDHEN and SYDVKM. The CDR3 has 14 residues. V gave up 1 base and J gave up 3 bases, with 10 bases separating them. Here the CDR3 reads CASSLFGLNYEQYF. The CDR3 DNA sequence: TGTGCCAGCAGTTTATTCGGATTGAACTACGAGCAGTACTTC.

This clonotype was recorded a few times. The V call is TRBV10-3, the J call TRBJ2-1; no clear D. CDR1 is ENHRY and CDR2 is SYGVKD in the germline V gene. With 6 bases removed from V and 8 bases from J, the gap between germline ends came to 14 bases. The length of the CDR3 is 13 residues. The CDR3 nucleotides read TGTGCCATCAGCAGAGACCTGAGCGATGAGCAGTTCTTC. It yields the protein CAISRDLSDEQFF.

This clonotype was observed a handful of times. The chain joins TRBV28 to TRBJ1-4; D is uncertain. V gave up 3 bases and J gave up 9 bases, with 23 bases separating them. There are 17 residues in the CDR3. Germline V gene data show CDR1 as MDHEN and CDR2 as SYDVKM. CDR3 in DNA: TGTGCCAGCAGTTTCCTTGGGGTTAAAACCCGAGACCAAAAACTGTTTTTT. It codes for CASSFLGVKTRDQKLFF.